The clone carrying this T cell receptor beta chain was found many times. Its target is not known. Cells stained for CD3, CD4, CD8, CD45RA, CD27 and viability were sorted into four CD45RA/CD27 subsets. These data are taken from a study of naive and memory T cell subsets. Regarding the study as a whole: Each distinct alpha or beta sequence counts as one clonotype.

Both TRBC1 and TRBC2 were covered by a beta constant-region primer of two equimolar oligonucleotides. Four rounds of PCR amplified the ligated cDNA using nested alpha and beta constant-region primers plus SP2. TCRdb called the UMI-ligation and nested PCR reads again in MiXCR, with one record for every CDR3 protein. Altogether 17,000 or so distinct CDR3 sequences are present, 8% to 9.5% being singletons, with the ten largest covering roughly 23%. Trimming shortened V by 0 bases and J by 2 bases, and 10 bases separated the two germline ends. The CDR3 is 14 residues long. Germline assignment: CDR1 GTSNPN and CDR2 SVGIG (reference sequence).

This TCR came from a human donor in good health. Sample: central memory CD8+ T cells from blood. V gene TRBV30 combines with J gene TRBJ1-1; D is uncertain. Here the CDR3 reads CAWSVWSSNTEAFF. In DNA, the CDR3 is TGTGCCTGGAGTGTATGGAGTTCCAACACTGAAGCTTTCTTT.